Shown below are 26 T cell receptor beta chains from a single sample sequenced in a study of somatic mutations in cytotoxic T cells in rheumatoid arthritis. Clones were sequenced by immunoSEQ multiplex PCR, and TCRdb holds only the in-frame ones, with some missing. Here the sample spans about 20,000 clones, roughly 86% being singletons. Sequencing was done on a sample of CD8+ T cells sorted from blood. The receptors come from a woman between 50 and 59 years old in good health.

The chain uses TRBV29-1 and TRBJ1-3, with D unclear. The CDR3 spans 12 residues. The V end was cut by 3 bases, the J end by 4 bases, with 7 bases between. The germline V gene has CDR1 SQVTM and CDR2 ANQGSEA. Here the CDR3 reads CSVESQGNTIYF. CDR3 in DNA: TGCAGCGTTGAGTCCCAAGGAAACACCATATATTTT.

The genes are TRBV29-1 and TRBJ2-2, with D perhaps TRBD1 (6 bases). V lost 0 bases to trimming and J lost 1 base, with 9 bases between them. This CDR3 contains 15 residues. Germline V gene data show CDR1 as SQVTM and CDR2 as ANQGSEA. The CDR3 region has the DNA TGCAGCGTTGAAGACCCAGGGGAGAACACCGGGGAGCTGTTTTTT. This codes for CSVEDPGENTGELFF.

This clone appeared a single time. This chain connects TRBV27 to TRBJ2-1, with 8 bases that match TRBD2. The CDR3 spans 15 residues. J gave up 7 bases and V 5 bases, and 10 bases lay outside the gene matches. From germline, CDR1 is MNHEY and CDR2 SMNVEV (reference sequence). CDR3 sequence reads: CASSPSGPVWNEQFF. Here the CDR3 DNA reads TGTGCCAGCAGTCCTAGCGGGCCGGTTTGGAATGAGCAGTTCTTC.

J is TRBJ2-3 and V is TRBV6-5, with 8 positions matching TRBD2. The CDR3 is 12 residues long. V was pared by 7 bases and J by 9 bases, with 6 bases of the junction left unmatched. Germline V CDR1 and CDR2: MNHEY, SVGAGI. CDR3 sequence reads: CASIDSGGTQYF. CDR3 in DNA: TGTGCCAGCATCGACAGCGGGGGCACGCAGTATTTT.

The gene calls are TRBV2 and TRBJ1-4; D not resolved. Trimming took off 10 bases at V and 3 bases at J, with 12 bases between the two ends. There are 13 residues in the CDR3. The germline CDR1 and CDR2 sequences are SNHLY and FYNNEI. The CDR3 here is CATPTGANEKLFF. As DNA, the CDR3 is TGTGCCACCCCGACGGGAGCTAATGAAAAACTGTTTTTT.

The V gene is TRBV4-1, the J gene TRBJ1-6, with D possibly being TRBD1 (5 bases). This CDR3 is built from 13 residues. The germline V gene has CDR1 MGHRA and CDR2 YSYEKL. Trimming removed 4 bases at V and 14 bases at J, with 15 bases between. CDR3 amino acids: CASSPGPSLSLHF. CDR3 nucleotide sequence: TGCGCCAGCAGCCCGGGACCGTCCCTTTCCCTCCACTTT.

The chain uses TRBV7-2 and TRBJ1-6; a possible D gene is TRBD1 (5 bases). Trimming removed 3 bases at V and 0 bases at J, with 9 bases between. The CDR3 covers 16 residues. The germline CDR1 and CDR2 sequences are SGHTA and FQGNSA. Written as DNA, the CDR3 is TGTGCCAGCAGCTTCGCAGGGAGCTCCTATAATTCACCCCTCCACTTT. It specifies CASSFAGSSYNSPLHF.

The chain joins TRBV7-2 to TRBJ2-5, with D unresolved. The V and J ends lost 4 bases and 2 bases respectively, with 8 bases between them. The germline gives CDR1 SGHTA, CDR2 FQGNSA. The CDR3 contains 13 residues. The CDR3 sequence: CASSSPPQETQYF. CDR3 DNA sequence: TGTGCCAGCAGCTCTCCGCCTCAAGAGACCCAGTACTTC. Supplemented by reference TRBV7-2 and TRBJ2-5, the full variable domain reads GAGVSQSPSNKVTEKGKDVELRCDPISGHTALYWYRQSLGQGLEFLIYFQGNSAPDKSGLPSDRFSAERTGGSVSTLTIQRTQQEDSAVYLCASSSPPQETQYFGPGTRLLVL.

This clone appeared once. The chain has TRBV28 and TRBJ2-4; D may correspond to TRBD1 or TRBD2 (5 bases each). The V and J ends lost 3 bases and 6 bases respectively, with 12 bases between them. The germline gives CDR1 MDHEN, CDR2 SYDVKM. CDR3 length: 14 amino acids. CDR3 bases: TGTGCCAGCAGTTTTCGTGGGGGTACAAACATTCAGTACTTC. Translation: CASSFRGGTNIQYF.

This rearrangement joins TRBV28 to TRBJ2-2; 10 bases fit TRBD2. V shed 2 bases, J shed 4 bases, and the junction held 7 bases outside the gene matches. Germline values: CDR1 MDHEN, CDR2 SYDVKM. There are 17 residues in the CDR3. The CDR3 is CASSLGSSGGSTGELFF. CDR3 nucleotides: TGTGCCAGCAGTTTAGGGTCTAGCGGGGGAAGCACCGGGGAGCTGTTTTTT. The full variable domain, its missing parts supplied by reference TRBV28 and TRBJ2-2, is DVKVTQSSRYLVKRTGEKVFLECVQDMDHENMFWYRQDPGLGLRLIYFSYDVKMKEKGDIPEGYSVSREKKERFSLILESASTNQTSMYLCASSLGSSGGSTGELFFGEGSRLTVL.

This chain uses TRBV4-3 with TRBJ2-1; the match to TRBD2 covers 7 bases. Looked up from germline, CDR1 is LGHNA and CDR2 is YSLEER. The CDR3 runs 17 residues. After removal of 0 bases from V and 2 bases from J, the junction contained 7 bases not matched to a gene. The CDR3 protein is CASSQESAGVTYNEQFF. CDR3 DNA: TGCGCCAGCAGCCAAGAGTCGGCGGGGGTGACCTACAATGAGCAGTTCTTC.

The chain links TRBV10-3 to TRBJ2-5; 9 bases match TRBD2. Germline CDR1 reads ENHRY; CDR2 reads SYGVKD. The CDR3 totals 13 residues. With V trimmed by 3 bases and J by 4 bases, 0 bases remained unmatched. CDR3 region: CAISELAGETQYF. The CDR3 DNA reads TGTGCCATCAGTGAACTAGCGGGAGAGACCCAGTACTTC.

This chain connects TRBV4-3 to TRBJ2-3; D remains unclear. CDR1 LGHNA and CDR2 YSLEER come from the germline V gene. The CDR3 sequence is 13 residues long. Trimming left V 4 bases short and J 0 bases short, with 5 bases between. The CDR3 bases are TGCGCCAGCAGCCCAGCGAGCACAGATACGCAGTATTTT. Protein product: CASSPASTDTQYF.

V gene TRBV4-3 combines with J gene TRBJ2-7; D is unresolved. This CDR3 comprises 14 residues. Deletions cut 0 bases from V and 10 bases from J, with 16 bases between. Germline CDR1 LGHNA, CDR2 YSLEER. The CDR3 DNA reads as TGCGCCAGCAGCCAAGAGGCCCTCTTACAAGACCAGTACTTC. Translating gives CASSQEALLQDQYF.

The chain is built from TRBV7-6 and TRBJ2-6; D gene ambiguous. The CDR3 sequence is 15 residues long. Trimming pared 5 bases from V and 1 base from J, leaving 9 bases between. Germline-derived CDR1 and CDR2 are SGHVS and FNYEAQ. The chain's CDR3 is CASSPHGSGANVLTF. CDR3 sequence (DNA): TGTGCCAGCAGCCCTCACGGGTCTGGGGCCAACGTCCTGACTTTC.

The gene calls are TRBV6-5 and TRBJ1-1; 7 nucleotides align to TRBD1. The CDR3 is 15 residues long. Germline assignment: CDR1 MNHEY and CDR2 SVGAGI. With 5 bases clipped from V and 4 bases from J, the junction kept 10 bases outside the gene matches. The CDR3 region is CASSGPGGGPTEAFF. Here the CDR3 DNA reads TGTGCCAGCAGTGGACCAGGGGGGGGGCCCACTGAAGCTTTCTTT.

This clone has more than one count but fewer than ten. J is TRBJ1-6 and V is TRBV18; a possible D gene is TRBD1 (6 bases). CDR1 is KGHSH, CDR2 LQKENI, per germline. Trimming took 2 bases from V and 7 from J, leaving 15 bases between them. The CDR3 spans 16 residues. The CDR3 sequence: CASSPTGGQRNSPLHF. The CDR3 DNA is TGTGCCAGCTCACCAACCGGGGGGCAACGAAATTCACCCCTCCACTTT.

The chain has TRBV6-5 and TRBJ2-3; no definite D call. V was shortened by 4 bases and J by 0 bases, with 11 bases between the two germline ends. From germline, CDR1 is MNHEY and CDR2 SVGAGI. CDR3 length: 15 residues. The CDR3 DNA sequence: TGTGCCAGCAGTTCGGGTATTTCTAGCACAGATACGCAGTATTTT. This sequence encodes CASSSGISSTDTQYF.

The chain has TRBV11-2 and TRBJ2-7; 10 nucleotides line up with TRBD2. This CDR3 has 15 residues. V dropped 6 bases and J dropped 5; count of bases not matched to a gene: 10. Germline-derived CDR1 and CDR2 are SGHAT and FQNNGV. The CDR3 spells CASRLTPSGGHEQYF. CDR3 sequence (DNA): TGTGCCAGCAGGCTCACCCCTAGCGGGGGTCACGAGCAGTACTTC.

The gene calls are TRBV6-5 and TRBJ1-1; D remains ambiguous. V lost 4 bases, J lost 3 bases, and 18 bases lay in between. CDR1 and CDR2 (germline): MNHEY, SVGAGI. This CDR3 is built from 16 residues. The CDR3 DNA reads TGTGCCAGCAGTTTGAGACTCCACCATGCGTACACTGAAGCTTTCTTT. Protein: CASSLRLHHAYTEAFF.

This clone came up a few times. The rearrangement uses TRBV4-3 and TRBJ1-1; maybe TRBD1 (5 bases). The CDR3 consists of 14 residues. Germline CDR1 reads LGHNA; CDR2 reads YSLEER. V dropped 1 base and J dropped 1 base, with 7 bases sitting between them. The CDR3 nucleotides read TGCGCCAGCAGCCAAGTCGGGGGGAACACTGAAGCTTTCTTT. Protein: CASSQVGGNTEAFF.

This clone was counted a single time. This chain uses TRBV7-6 with TRBJ2-1, with D unclear. Trimming removed 4 bases from V and 0 bases from J, with 13 bases in between. The CDR3 covers 16 residues. CDR1 and CDR2 (germline): SGHVS, FNYEAQ. The CDR3 is CASSSNIPLSYNEQFF. CDR3 nucleotides: TGTGCCAGCAGCTCCAATATCCCCCTCTCCTACAATGAGCAGTTCTTC.

The chain recombines TRBV6-1 with TRBJ1-1; D is uncertain. V was shortened by 7 bases and J by 8 bases, with 14 bases between the two germline ends. The CDR3 spans 12 residues. CDR1 and CDR2 (germline): MNHNS, SASEGT. The CDR3 DNA follows: TGTGCCAGCATGGGAGCCGCCCGAGAAGCTTTCTTT. It codes for CASMGAAREAFF.

This clone has only one observation. The chain joins TRBV19 to TRBJ2-3; 7 bases fit TRBD1. The V segment lost 7 bases and the J segment 4 bases; nucleotides outside the gene matches: 5. The CDR3 consists of 13 residues. Germline-derived CDR1 and CDR2 are LNHDA and SQIVND (reference sequence). CDR3 loop: CASTSQGPDTQYF. The CDR3 coding sequence is TGTGCCAGTACTTCACAGGGGCCAGATACGCAGTATTTT.

The chain recombines TRBV27 with TRBJ2-1; TRBD2 matches at 13 bases. The germline CDR1 and CDR2 sequences are MNHEY and SMNVEV (reference sequence). The junction had 13 bases not matched to a gene; V was cut back by 5 bases and J by 3 bases. The CDR3 contains 19 residues. In nucleotides, the CDR3 is TGTGCCAGCAGTCCAGACGGGACTAGCGGGGAGGACTTCTACAATGAGCAGTTCTTC. This translates into CASSPDGTSGEDFYNEQFF.

This chain joins TRBV7-9 and TRBJ2-1; TRBD1 matches at 7 bases. Losses at the gene ends were 5 bases for V and 4 bases for J; bases not matched to a gene: 8. Germline CDR1 SEHNR, CDR2 FQNEAQ (reference sequence). The CDR3 has 15 residues. The CDR3 reads CASSPRTGNYNEQFF. In nucleotides, the CDR3 is TGTGCCAGCAGCCCCCGGACAGGAAATTACAATGAGCAGTTCTTC.